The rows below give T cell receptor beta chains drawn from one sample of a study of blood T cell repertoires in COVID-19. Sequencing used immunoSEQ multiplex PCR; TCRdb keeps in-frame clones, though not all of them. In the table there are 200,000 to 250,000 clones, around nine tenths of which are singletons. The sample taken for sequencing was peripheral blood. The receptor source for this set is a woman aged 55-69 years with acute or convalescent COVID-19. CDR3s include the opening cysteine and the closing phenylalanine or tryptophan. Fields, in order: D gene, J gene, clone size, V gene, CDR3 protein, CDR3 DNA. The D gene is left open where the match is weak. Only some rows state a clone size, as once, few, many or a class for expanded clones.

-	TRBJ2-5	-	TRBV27	CASRMLGAGETQYF	TGTGCCAGCCGCATGCTGGGGGCGGGAGAGACCCAGTACTTC
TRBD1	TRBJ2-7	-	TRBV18	CASSPGQGPFYEQYF	TGTGCCAGCTCTCCTGGACAGGGCCCGTTTTACGAGCAGTACTTC
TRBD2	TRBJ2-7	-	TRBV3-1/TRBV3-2	CASSRQRGNSYEQYF	TGTGCCAGCAGCAGACAGCGGGGGAATTCCTACGAGCAGTACTTC
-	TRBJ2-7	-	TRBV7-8	CASSFASYEQYF	TGTGCCAGCAGCTTTGCTAGCTACGAGCAGTACTTC
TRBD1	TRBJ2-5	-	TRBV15	CATSGGMRTGIGETQYF	TGTGCCACCAGCGGAGGGATGAGGACAGGGATTGGGGAGACCCAGTACTTC
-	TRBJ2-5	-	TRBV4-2	CASSQEGGGAEETQYF	TGTGCCAGCAGCCAAGAAGGGGGAGGGGCGGAAGAGACCCAGTACTTC
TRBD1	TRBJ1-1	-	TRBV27	CASRKDRVHTEAFF	TGTGCCAGCAGGAAGGACAGGGTTCACACTGAAGCTTTCTTT
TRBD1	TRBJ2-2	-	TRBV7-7	CASSPGTANTGELFF	TGTGCTAGCAGCCCAGGGACAGCAAACACCGGGGAGCTGTTTTTT
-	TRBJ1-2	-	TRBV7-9	CASSLQMAGYTF	TGTGCCAGCAGCTTACAGATGGCTGGCTACACCTTC
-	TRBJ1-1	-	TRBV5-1	CASSLSGHLNTEAFF	TGCGCCAGCAGCTTGTCTGGACACCTGAACACTGAAGCTTTCTTT
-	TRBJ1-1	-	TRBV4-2	CASSQEGGATEAFF	TGTGCCAGCAGCCAAGAAGGAGGGGCAACTGAAGCTTTCTTT
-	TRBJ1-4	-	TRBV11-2	CASSLPRRGRATNEKLFF	TGTGCCAGCAGCTTACCCCGGCGGGGGCGCGCAACTAATGAAAAACTGTTTTTT
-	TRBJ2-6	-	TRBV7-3	CASSAQVASGANVLTF	TGTGCCAGCAGCGCACAGGTTGCCTCTGGGGCCAACGTCCTGACTTTC
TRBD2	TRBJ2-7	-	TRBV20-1	CSASLAGGREQYF	TGCAGTGCTAGTCTAGCGGGTGGGAGGGAGCAGTACTTC
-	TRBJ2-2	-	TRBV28	CASRPFSTGELFF	TGTGCCAGCAGGCCTTTCAGCACCGGGGAGCTGTTTTTT
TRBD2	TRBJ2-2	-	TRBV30	CAWIKGGVNTGELFF	TGTGCCTGGATAAAGGGAGGGGTGAACACCGGGGAGCTGTTTTTT
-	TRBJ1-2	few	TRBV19	CASTPHGGLDGYTF	TGTGCCAGTACCCCCCACGGGGGGCTAGATGGCTACACCTTC
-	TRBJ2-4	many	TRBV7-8	CASSTPPSYDTKNIQYF	TGTGCCAGCAGTACCCCGCCGAGTTATGATACCAAAAACATTCAGTACTTC
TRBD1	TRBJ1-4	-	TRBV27	CASSRGQSLGEKLFF	TGTGCCAGCAGTCGGGGACAGTCCCTGGGTGAAAAACTGTTTTTT
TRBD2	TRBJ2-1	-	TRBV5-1	CASTSYGGSYNEQFF	TGCGCCAGCACCTCGTACGGCGGGAGTTACAATGAGCAGTTCTTC
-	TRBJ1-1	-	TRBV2	CASSQGHTATEAFF	TGTGCCAGCAGTCAGGGACACACCGCAACTGAAGCTTTCTTT
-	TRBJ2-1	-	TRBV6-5	CASSSLRGYNEQFF	TGTGCCAGCAGCTCCCTAAGAGGGTACAATGAGCAGTTCTTC
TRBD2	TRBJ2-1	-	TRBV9	CASSVGLAGEQFF	TGTGCCAGCAGCGTAGGACTAGCGGGGGAGCAGTTCTTC
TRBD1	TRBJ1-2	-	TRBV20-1	CSAQGGGGYTF	TGCAGTGCTCAAGGGGGCGGGGGCTACACCTTC
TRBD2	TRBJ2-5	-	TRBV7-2	CASSPRTSGWETQYF	TGTGCCAGCAGCCCCCGGACTAGCGGGTGGGAGACCCAGTACTTC
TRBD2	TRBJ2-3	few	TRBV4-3	CASSPSGRTDTQYF	TGCGCCAGCAGCCCTAGCGGGAGAACAGATACGCAGTATTTT
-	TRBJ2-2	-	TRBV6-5	CASSFSGAGNTGELFF	TGTGCCAGCAGTTTTAGTGGGGCGGGAAACACCGGGGAGCTGTTTTTT
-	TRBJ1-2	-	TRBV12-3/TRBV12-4	CASSAGNYGYTF	TGTGCCAGCAGTGCAGGGAACTATGGCTACACCTTC
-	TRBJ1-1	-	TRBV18	CASSSDRYEAFF	TGTGCCAGCTCATCGGACAGATATGAAGCTTTCTTT
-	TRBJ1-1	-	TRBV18	CASSQSTVNTEAFF	TGTGCCAGCTCACAATCAACAGTGAACACTGAAGCTTTCTTT
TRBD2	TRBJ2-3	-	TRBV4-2	CASSHNLAGGPDTQYF	TGTGCCAGCAGCCATAATCTAGCGGGAGGACCCGATACGCAGTATTTT
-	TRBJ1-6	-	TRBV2	CASTELPRSPLHF	TGTGCCAGCACGGAGCTCCCGCGTTCACCCCTCCACTTT
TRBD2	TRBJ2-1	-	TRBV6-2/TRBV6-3	CASSPYSGRAYPSYNEQFF	TGTGCCAGCAGTCCCTATAGCGGGAGGGCCTATCCCTCCTACAATGAGCAGTTCTTC
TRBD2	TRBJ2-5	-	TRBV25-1	CASSGSGGYQETQYF	TGTGCCAGCAGTGGGAGCGGGGGGTACCAAGAGACCCAGTACTTC
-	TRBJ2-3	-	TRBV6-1	CASSEALLLAGADTQYF	TGTGCCAGCAGTGAAGCGCTTCTTTTAGCCGGGGCAGATACGCAGTATTTT
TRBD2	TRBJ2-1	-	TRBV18	CASSPPGLAGSSYNEQFF	TGTGCCAGCTCACCACCCGGACTAGCGGGGTCCTCCTACAATGAGCAGTTCTTC
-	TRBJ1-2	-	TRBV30	CAWSPQGYGYTF	TGTGCCTGGAGTCCTCAGGGGTATGGCTACACCTTC
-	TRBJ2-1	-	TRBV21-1	CASSKVGATSERSYNEQFF	TGTGCCAGCAGCAAAGTAGGGGCCACTAGCGAACGCTCCTACAATGAGCAGTTCTTC